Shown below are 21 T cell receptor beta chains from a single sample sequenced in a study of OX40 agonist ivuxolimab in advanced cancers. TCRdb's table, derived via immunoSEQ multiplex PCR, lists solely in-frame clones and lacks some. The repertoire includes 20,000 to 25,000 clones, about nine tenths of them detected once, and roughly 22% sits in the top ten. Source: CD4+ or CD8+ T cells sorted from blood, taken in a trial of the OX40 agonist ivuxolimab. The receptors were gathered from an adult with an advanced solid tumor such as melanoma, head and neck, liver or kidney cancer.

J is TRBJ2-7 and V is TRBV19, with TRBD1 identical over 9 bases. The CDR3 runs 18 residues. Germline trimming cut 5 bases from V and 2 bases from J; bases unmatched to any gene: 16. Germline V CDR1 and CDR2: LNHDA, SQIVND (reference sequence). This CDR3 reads CASSEDGQGTEIPYEQYF. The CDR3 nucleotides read TGTGCCAGTAGTGAGGACGGACAGGGGACGGAAATACCCTACGAGCAGTACTTC.

The CDR3 nucleotides are TGCGCCAGCAGCCAGGGTGGCCAGGGGGACCCCTACGAGCAGTACTTC. Its translation: CASSQGGQGDPYEQYF. V usage is TRBV4-1 and J usage is TRBJ2-7, with 7 bases lining up with TRBD1. The J segment lost 2 bases and the V segment lost 3 bases, leaving 10 bases of the junction unmatched. The length of the CDR3 is 16 residues. Germline CDR1 MGHRA, CDR2 YSYEKL.

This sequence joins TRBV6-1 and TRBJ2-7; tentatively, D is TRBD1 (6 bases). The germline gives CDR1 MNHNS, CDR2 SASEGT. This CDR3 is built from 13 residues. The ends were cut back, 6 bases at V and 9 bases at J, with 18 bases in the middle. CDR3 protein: CASSIQTGSGQYF. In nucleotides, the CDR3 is TGTGCCAGCAGCATACAGACAGGATCTGGGCAGTACTTC.

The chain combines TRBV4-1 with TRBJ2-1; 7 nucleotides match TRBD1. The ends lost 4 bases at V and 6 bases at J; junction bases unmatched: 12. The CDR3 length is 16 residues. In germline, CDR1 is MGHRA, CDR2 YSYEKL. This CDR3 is CASSLGKGAALNEQFF. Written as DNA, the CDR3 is TGCGCCAGCAGCCTGGGAAAGGGGGCTGCCCTCAATGAGCAGTTCTTC.

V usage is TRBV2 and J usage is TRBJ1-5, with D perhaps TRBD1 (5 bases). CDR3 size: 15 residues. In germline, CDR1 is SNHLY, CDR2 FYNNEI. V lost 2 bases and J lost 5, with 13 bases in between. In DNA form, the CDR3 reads TGTGCCAGCAGTGAAATGCCAGGGTTCCATCAGCCCCAGCATTTT. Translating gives CASSEMPGFHQPQHF. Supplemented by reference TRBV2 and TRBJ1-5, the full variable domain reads EPEVTQTPSHQVTQMGQEVILRCVPISNHLYFYWYRQILGQKVEFLVSFYNNEISEKSEIFDDQFSVERPDGSNFTLKIRSTKLEDSAMYFCASSEMPGFHQPQHFGDGTRLSIL.

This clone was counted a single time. For the CDR3, the DNA is TGTGCCAGCAGTTTATGGCTAGCGGGAGCTAAGTACGAGCAGTACTTC. Amino acid sequence: CASSLWLAGAKYEQYF. The rearrangement joins TRBV27 to TRBJ2-7; the match to TRBD2 covers 10 bases. The CDR3 totals 16 residues. V lost 1 base and J lost 4; bases outside the gene matches: 7. Per germline, CDR1 MNHEY and CDR2 SMNVEV (reference sequence).

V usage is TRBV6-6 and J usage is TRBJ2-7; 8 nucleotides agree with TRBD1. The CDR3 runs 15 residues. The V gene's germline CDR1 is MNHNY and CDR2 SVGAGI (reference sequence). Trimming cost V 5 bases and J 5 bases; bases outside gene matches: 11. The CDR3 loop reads CASSTGQGIRDEQYF. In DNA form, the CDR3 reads TGTGCCAGCAGTACCGGACAGGGAATAAGGGACGAGCAGTACTTC.

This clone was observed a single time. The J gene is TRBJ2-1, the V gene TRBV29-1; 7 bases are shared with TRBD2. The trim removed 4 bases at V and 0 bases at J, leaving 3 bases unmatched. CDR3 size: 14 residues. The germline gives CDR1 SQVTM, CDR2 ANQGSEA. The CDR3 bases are TGCAGCGTTGCCGGCGGGAGCTCCTACAATGAGCAGTTCTTC. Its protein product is CSVAGGSSYNEQFF.

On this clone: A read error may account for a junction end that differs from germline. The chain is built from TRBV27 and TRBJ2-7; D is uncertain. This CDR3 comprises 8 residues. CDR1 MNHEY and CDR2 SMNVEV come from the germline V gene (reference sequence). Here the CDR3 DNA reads TGTGCCAGCACCCATTATGACTTC. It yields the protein CASTHYDF.

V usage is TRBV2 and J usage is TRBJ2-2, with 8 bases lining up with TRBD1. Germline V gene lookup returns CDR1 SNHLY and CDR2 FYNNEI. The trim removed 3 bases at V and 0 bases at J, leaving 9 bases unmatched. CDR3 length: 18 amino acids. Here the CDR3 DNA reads TGTGCCAGCAGTGATATTACAGGACAGGGATCGAACACCGGGGAGCTGTTTTTT. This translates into CASSDITGQGSNTGELFF.

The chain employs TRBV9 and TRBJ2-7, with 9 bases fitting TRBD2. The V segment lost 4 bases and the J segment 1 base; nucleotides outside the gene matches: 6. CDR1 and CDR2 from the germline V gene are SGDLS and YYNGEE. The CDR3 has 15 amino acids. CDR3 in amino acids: CASSLSGSSSYEQYF. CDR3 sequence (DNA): TGTGCCAGCAGCCTTAGCGGGAGTAGTTCCTACGAGCAGTACTTC.

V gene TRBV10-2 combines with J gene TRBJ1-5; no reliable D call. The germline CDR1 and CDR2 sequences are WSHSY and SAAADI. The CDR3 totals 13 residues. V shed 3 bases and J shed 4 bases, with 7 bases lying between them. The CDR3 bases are TGCGCCAGCAGTGAACTAAGGAATCAGCCCCAGCATTTT. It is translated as CASSELRNQPQHF.

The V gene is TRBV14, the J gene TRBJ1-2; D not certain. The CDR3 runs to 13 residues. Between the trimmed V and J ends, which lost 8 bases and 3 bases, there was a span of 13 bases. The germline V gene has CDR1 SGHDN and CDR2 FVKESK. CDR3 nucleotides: TGTGCCAGCTCCGGACCCGCCTACTATGGCTACACCTTC. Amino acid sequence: CASSGPAYYGYTF.

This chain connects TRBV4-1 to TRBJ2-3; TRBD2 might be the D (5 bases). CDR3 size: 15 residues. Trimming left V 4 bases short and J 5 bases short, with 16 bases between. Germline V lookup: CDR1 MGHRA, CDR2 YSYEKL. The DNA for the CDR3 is TGCGCCAGCAGCCGACTAACGAGTGCGAAAGATACGCAGTATTTT. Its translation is CASSRLTSAKDTQYF.

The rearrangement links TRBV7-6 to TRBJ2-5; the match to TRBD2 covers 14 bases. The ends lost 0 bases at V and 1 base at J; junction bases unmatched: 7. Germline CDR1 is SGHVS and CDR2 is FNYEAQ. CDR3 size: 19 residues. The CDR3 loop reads CASSLARGLAGETQETQYF. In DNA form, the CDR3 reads TGTGCCAGCAGCTTAGCGCGGGGACTAGCGGGAGAGACCCAAGAGACCCAGTACTTC. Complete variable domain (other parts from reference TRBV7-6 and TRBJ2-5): GAGVSQSPRYKVTKRGQDVALRCDPISGHVSLYWYRQALGQGPEFLTYFNYEAQQDKSGLPNDRFSAERPEGSISTLTIQRTEQRDSAMYRCASSLARGLAGETQETQYFGPGTRLLVL.

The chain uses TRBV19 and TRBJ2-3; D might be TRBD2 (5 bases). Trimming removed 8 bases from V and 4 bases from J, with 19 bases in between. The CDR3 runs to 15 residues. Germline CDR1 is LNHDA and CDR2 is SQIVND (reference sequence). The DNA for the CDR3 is TGTGCCAGTTCACGGATCTGGACTGAGTCAGATACGCAGTATTTT. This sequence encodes CASSRIWTESDTQYF.

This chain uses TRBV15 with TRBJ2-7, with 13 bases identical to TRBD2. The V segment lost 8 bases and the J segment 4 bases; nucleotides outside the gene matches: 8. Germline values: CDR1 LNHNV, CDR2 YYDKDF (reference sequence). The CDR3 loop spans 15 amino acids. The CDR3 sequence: CATSGTSGTGYEQYF. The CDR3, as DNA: TGTGCCACCTCTGGGACTAGCGGGACAGGATACGAGCAGTACTTC.

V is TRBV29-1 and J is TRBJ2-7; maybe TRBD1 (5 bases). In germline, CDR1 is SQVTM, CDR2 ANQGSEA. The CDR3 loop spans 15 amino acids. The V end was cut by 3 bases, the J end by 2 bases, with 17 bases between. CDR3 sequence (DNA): TGCAGCGTTGAGGGTCGTTCTGGGGCCGCCTACGAGCAGTACTTC. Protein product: CSVEGRSGAAYEQYF.

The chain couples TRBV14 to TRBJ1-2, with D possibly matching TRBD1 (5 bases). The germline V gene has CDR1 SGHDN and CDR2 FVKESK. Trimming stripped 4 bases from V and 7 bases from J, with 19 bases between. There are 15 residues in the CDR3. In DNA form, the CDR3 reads TGTGCCAGCAGCCCCACTGGAGGGGAGTGGGGTGGCTACACCTTC. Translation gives CASSPTGGEWGGYTF.

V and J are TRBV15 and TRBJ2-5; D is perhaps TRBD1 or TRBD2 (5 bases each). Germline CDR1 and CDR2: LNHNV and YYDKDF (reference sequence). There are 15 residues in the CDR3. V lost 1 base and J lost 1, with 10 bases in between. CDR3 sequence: CATSRAGTIQETQYF. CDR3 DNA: TGTGCCACCAGCAGAGCGGGGACCATCCAAGAGACCCAGTACTTC.

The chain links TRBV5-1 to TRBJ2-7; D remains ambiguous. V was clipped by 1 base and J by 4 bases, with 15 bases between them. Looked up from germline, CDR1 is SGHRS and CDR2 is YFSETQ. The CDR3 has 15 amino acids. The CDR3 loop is CASSLFENFEYEQYF. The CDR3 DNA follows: TGCGCCAGCAGCTTGTTTGAGAACTTTGAATACGAGCAGTACTTC. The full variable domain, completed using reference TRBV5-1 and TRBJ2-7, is KAGVTQTPRYLIKTRGQQVTLSCSPISGHRSVSWYQQTPGQGLQFLFEYFSETQRNKGNFPGRFSGRQFSNSRSEMNVSTLELGDSALYLCASSLFENFEYEQYFGPGTRLTVT.